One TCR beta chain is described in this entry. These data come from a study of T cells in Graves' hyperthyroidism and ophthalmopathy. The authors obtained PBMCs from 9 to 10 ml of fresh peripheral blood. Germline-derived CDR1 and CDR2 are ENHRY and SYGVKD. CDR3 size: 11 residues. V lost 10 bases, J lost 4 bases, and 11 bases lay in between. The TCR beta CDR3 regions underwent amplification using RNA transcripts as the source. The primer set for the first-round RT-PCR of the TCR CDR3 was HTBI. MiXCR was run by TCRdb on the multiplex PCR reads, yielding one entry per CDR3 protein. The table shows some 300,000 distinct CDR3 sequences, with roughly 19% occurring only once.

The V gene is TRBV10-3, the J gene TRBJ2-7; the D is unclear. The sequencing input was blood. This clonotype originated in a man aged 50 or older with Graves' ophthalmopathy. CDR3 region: CATLGNYEQYF. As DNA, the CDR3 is TGTGCCACCCTTGGCAATTACGAGCAGTACTTC.